This T cell receptor (beta chain) appears in the sequencing data of a study of T-cell reconstitution after alpha-beta-depleted transplantation in children. The CDR3 contains 15 residues. The germline V gene has CDR1 MNHEY and CDR2 SVGEGT. Unmatched junction bases numbered 4, after V lost 0 bases and J lost 3 bases. The TCRbeta library was prepared with unique molecular identifiers. In TCRdb, the PCR reads were re-called with MiXCR into one record per CDR3 protein. The sample records approximately 89,000 distinct CDR3 sequences, 15% being singletons. General study findings and limits: By one year post-transplant, T-cell counts and diversity largely arose from T cells that were newly produced.

This clonotype was seen a few times. What it binds is unknown. The TCR comes from a male patient aged 2-10 years who had a stem cell transplant for acute lymphoblastic leukemia, so the T cells may come from the graft donor. V gene TRBV6-2 or TRBV6-3 combines with J gene TRBJ1-1; TRBD1 aligns across 7 bases. The sequenced sample was PBMCs, mostly from graft donor cells, obtained 180 days after TCRalphabeta/CD19-depleted stem cell transplant. DNA of the CDR3: TGTGCCAGCAGTTACTCGTCCAGGGGGTACACTGAAGCTTTCTTT. Translation gives CASSYSSRGYTEAFF.